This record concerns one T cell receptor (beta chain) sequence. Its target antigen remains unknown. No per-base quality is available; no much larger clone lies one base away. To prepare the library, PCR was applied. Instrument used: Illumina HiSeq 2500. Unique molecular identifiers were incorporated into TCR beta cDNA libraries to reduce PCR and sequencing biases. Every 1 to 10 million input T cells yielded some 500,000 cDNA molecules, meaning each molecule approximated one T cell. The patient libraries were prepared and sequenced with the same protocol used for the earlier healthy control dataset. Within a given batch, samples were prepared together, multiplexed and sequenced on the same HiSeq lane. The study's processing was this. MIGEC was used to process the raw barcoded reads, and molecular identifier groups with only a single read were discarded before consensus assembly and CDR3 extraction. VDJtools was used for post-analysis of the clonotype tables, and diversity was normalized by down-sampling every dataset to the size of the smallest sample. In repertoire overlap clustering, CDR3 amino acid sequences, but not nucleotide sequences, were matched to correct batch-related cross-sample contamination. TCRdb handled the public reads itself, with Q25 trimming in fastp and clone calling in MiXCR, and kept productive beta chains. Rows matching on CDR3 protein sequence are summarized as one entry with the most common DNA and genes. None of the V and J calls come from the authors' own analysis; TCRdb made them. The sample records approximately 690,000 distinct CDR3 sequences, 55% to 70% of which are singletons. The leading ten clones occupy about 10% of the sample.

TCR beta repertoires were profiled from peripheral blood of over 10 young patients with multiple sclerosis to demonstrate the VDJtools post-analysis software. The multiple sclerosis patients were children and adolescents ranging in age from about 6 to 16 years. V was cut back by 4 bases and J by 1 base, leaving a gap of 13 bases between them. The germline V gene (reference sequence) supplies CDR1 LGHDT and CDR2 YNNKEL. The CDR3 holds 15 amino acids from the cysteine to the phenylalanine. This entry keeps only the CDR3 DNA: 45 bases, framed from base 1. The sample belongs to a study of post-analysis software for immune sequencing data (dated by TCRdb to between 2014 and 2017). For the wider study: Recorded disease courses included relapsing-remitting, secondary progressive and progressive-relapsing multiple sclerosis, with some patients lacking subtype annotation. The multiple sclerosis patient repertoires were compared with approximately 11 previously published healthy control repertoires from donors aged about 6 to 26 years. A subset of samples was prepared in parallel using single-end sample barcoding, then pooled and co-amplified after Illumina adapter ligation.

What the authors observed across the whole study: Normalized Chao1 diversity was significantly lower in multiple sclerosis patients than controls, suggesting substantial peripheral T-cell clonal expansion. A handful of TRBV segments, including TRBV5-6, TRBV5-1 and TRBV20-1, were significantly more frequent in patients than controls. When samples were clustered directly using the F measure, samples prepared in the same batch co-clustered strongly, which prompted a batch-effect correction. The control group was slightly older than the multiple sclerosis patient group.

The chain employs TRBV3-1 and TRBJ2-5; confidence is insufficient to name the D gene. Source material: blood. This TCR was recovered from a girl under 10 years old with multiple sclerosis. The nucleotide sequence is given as TGTGCCAGCAGCCTTCCCTCGTCCCCCCAAGAGACCCAGTACTTC. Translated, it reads CASSLPSSPQETQYF.